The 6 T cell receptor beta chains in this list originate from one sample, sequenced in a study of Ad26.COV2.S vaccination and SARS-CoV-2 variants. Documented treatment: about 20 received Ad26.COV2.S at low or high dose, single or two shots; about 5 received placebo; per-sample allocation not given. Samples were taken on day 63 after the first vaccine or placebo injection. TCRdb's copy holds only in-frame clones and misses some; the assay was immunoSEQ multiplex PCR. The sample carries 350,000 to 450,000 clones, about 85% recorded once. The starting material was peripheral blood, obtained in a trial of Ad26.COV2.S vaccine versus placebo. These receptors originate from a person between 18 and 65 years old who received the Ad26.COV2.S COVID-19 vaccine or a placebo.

The CDR3 reads CASSLDSESGRQFF. The DNA of the CDR3 is TGTGCCAGCAGCTTAGATAGCGAGTCAGGTCGTCAGTTCTTC. This chain links TRBV11-3 with TRBJ2-1; a possible D gene is TRBD2 (5 bases). The germline V gene has CDR1 SGHNT and CDR2 YENEEA. This CDR3 spans 14 amino acids. Trimming removed 0 bases from V and 13 bases from J, with 16 bases in between.

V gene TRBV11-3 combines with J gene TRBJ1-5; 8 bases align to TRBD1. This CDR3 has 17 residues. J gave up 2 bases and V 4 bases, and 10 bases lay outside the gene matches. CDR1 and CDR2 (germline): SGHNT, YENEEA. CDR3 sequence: CASSSRPTTGGNQPQHF. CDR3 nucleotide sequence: TGTGCCAGCAGCTCCCGGCCCACGACAGGGGGCAATCAGCCCCAGCATTTT. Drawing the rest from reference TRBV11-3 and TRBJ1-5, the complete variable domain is EAGVVQSPRYKIIEKKQPVAFWCNPISGHNTLYWYLQNLGQGPELLIRYENEEAVDDSQLPKDRFSAERLKGVDSTLKIQPAELGDSAVYLCASSSRPTTGGNQPQHFGDGTRLSIL.

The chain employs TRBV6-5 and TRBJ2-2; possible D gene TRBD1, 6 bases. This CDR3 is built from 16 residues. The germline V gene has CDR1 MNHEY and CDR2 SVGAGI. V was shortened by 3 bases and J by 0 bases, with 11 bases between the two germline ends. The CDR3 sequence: CASSYRGGSNTGELFF. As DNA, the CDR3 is TGTGCCAGCAGTTATAGAGGGGGATCGAACACCGGGGAGCTGTTTTTT.

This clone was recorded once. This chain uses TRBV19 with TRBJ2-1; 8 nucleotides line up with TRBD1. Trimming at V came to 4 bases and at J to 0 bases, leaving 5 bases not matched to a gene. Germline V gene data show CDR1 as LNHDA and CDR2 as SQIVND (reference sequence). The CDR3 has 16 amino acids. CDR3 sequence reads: CASSTRTGSSYNEQFF. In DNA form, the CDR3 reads TGTGCCAGTAGTACGCGGACAGGGAGCTCCTACAATGAGCAGTTCTTC.

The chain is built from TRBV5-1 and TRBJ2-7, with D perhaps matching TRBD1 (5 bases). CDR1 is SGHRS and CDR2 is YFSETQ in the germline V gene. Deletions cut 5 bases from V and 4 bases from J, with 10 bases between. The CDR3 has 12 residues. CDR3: CASRQDAYEQYF. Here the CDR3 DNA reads TGCGCCAGCAGACAGGACGCATACGAGCAGTACTTC.

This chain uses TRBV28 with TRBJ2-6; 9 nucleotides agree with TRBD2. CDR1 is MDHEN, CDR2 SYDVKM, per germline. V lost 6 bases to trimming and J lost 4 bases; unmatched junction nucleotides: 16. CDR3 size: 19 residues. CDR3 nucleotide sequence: TGTGCCAGCAGCGAATACCTCCAGCGGGGGGCAGCCGGGGCCAACGTCCTGACTTTC. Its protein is CASSEYLQRGAAGANVLTF.